Below are 23 T cell receptor beta chains sequenced from a single sample in a study of OX40 agonist ivuxolimab in advanced cancers. Sequencing was performed with immunoSEQ multiplex PCR; in TCRdb, only in-frame clones are kept and a portion is missing. This table has about 55,000 clones, more than 75% appearing once. Sequencing was performed on CD4+ or CD8+ T cells sorted from blood, taken in a trial of the OX40 agonist ivuxolimab. These receptors all come from an adult with an advanced solid tumor such as melanoma, head and neck, liver or kidney cancer.

This CDR3 is CASSPRVSDYEQYF. In DNA, the CDR3 is TGTGCCAGCAGCCCCCGGGTATCCGACTACGAGCAGTACTTC. The chain is built from TRBV9 and TRBJ2-7; D gene ambiguous. CDR3 length: 14 amino acids. Trimming removed 4 bases at V and 3 bases at J, with 14 bases between. The germline CDR1 and CDR2 sequences are SGDLS and YYNGEE.

This chain uses TRBV4-3 with TRBJ1-4; perhaps TRBD1 as D (6 bases). Looked up from germline, CDR1 is LGHNA and CDR2 is YSLEER. This CDR3 contains 14 residues. The V end lost 4 bases, the J end lost 7 bases, and 13 bases lay between the germline ends. The CDR3 region has the DNA TGCGCCAGCAGCCCAGGAGGGGGTGCTGAAAAACTGTTTTTT. This translates into CASSPGGGAEKLFF.

The chain has TRBV5-1 and TRBJ2-5; D call uncertain. The CDR3 length is 13 residues. Trimming shortened V by 3 bases and J by 5 bases, and 11 bases separated the two germline ends. Germline V gene sequence: CDR1 SGHRS, CDR2 YFSETQ. The CDR3 region is CASSSHSGETQYF. CDR3 nucleotide sequence: TGCGCCAGCAGCTCTCACTCTGGGGAGACCCAGTACTTC.

The chain combines TRBV5-1 with TRBJ2-5; TRBD2 might be the D (6 bases). V lost 4 bases to trimming and J lost 0 bases, with 13 bases between them. The CDR3 runs to 15 residues. Germline V lookup: CDR1 SGHRS, CDR2 YFSETQ. The CDR3 reads CASSPRLADQETQYF. The CDR3 DNA reads TGCGCCAGCAGCCCCCGATTAGCGGACCAAGAGACCCAGTACTTC.

The chain recombines TRBV7-2 with TRBJ2-5, with 7 bases fitting TRBD1. The CDR3 length is 14 residues. Trimming removed 3 bases from V and 2 bases from J; junction bases left unmatched: 3. CDR1 and CDR2 (germline): SGHTA, FQGNSA. CDR3 sequence (DNA): TGTGCCAGCAGCTTGGCCAGGGGGCAAGAGACCCAGTACTTC. Its protein product is CASSLARGQETQYF.

The chain is built from TRBV29-1 and TRBJ1-2; 7 positions agree with TRBD1. This CDR3 contains 14 residues. V shed 6 bases, J shed 7 bases, and the junction held 14 bases outside the gene matches. Germline V gives CDR1 SQVTM, CDR2 ANQGSEA. CDR3 amino acids: CSVAPTGAPGGYTF. The CDR3 DNA sequence: TGCAGCGTCGCTCCCACAGGGGCCCCGGGTGGCTACACCTTC.

This clone was picked up a small number of times. DNA of the CDR3: TGTGCCAGCAGCCCGCAGGACAGGTCTGGAAACACCATATATTTT. Translation: CASSPQDRSGNTIYF. This sequence joins TRBV7-9 and TRBJ1-3, with 7 bases lining up with TRBD1. V dropped 5 bases and J dropped 1; count of bases not matched to a gene: 5. The CDR3 consists of 15 residues. Looked up from germline, CDR1 is SEHNR and CDR2 is FQNEAQ (reference sequence).

Comment on this clone: Different DNA sequences within this sample yield the same CDR3. Here the CDR3 DNA reads TGTGCCAGCTCACCGCGACAGGGCACTGAAGCTTTCTTT. Its protein is CASSPRQGTEAFF. The gene calls are TRBV18 and TRBJ1-1; 7 bases line up with TRBD1. There are 13 residues in the CDR3. CDR1 is KGHSH and CDR2 is LQKENI in the germline V gene. The trim removed 3 bases at V and 4 bases at J, leaving 2 bases unmatched.

V and J are TRBV11-2 and TRBJ1-1; D is perhaps TRBD1 (5 bases). Trimming removed 4 bases from V and 5 bases from J, with 17 bases in between. The CDR3 has 15 amino acids. The germline CDR1 and CDR2 sequences are SGHAT and FQNNGV. The CDR3 loop is CASSSTPGPGTEAFF. The CDR3 DNA sequence: TGTGCCAGCAGCTCAACCCCAGGGCCGGGGACTGAAGCTTTCTTT. The variable domain in full, with the rest retrieved from reference TRBV11-2 and TRBJ1-1, is EAGVAQSPRYKIIEKRQSVAFWCNPISGHATLYWYQQILGQGPKLLIQFQNNGVVDDSQLPKDRFSAERLKGVDSTLKIQPAKLEDSAVYLCASSSTPGPGTEAFFGQGTRLTVV.

The chain is built from TRBV30 and TRBJ1-5, with 10 bases lining up with TRBD1. There are 18 residues in the CDR3. Per germline, CDR1 GTSNPN and CDR2 SVGIG (reference sequence). V trimming: 1 base; J trimming: 7 bases; junction bases outside the gene matches: 16. The CDR3, as DNA: TGTGCCTGGAGTGAAGGAGACAGGGGGCGCCGATTGTGGCAGCCCCAGCATTTT. Amino acids: CAWSEGDRGRRLWQPQHF. Complete variable domain (other parts from reference TRBV30 and TRBJ1-5): SQTIHQWPATLVQPVGSPLSLECTVEGTSNPNLYWYRQAAGRGLQLLFYSVGIGQISSEVPQNLSASRPQDRQFILSSKKLLLSDSGFYLCAWSEGDRGRRLWQPQHFGDGTRLSIL.

The chain combines TRBV10-3 with TRBJ2-7, with unresolved D. CDR3 size: 15 residues. Trimming stripped 4 bases from V and 2 bases from J, with 15 bases between. CDR1 is ENHRY and CDR2 is SYGVKD in the germline V gene. CDR3 region: CAISVLSKGTYEQYF. The CDR3 region has the DNA TGTGCCATCAGTGTTTTGTCGAAGGGAACCTACGAGCAGTACTTC.

The J gene is TRBJ1-1, the V gene TRBV5-8, with D unclear. The germline gives CDR1 SGHTS, CDR2 YDEGEE. V was clipped by 1 base and J by 8 bases, with 15 bases between them. This CDR3 has 14 amino acids. The chain's CDR3 is CASSLRADLLEAFF. Here the CDR3 DNA reads TGTGCCAGCAGCTTGCGGGCAGACCTTTTAGAAGCTTTCTTT. The variable domain in full, with the rest retrieved from reference TRBV5-8 and TRBJ1-1, is EAGVTQSPTHLIKTRGQQATLRCSPISGHTSVYWYQQALGLGLQFLLWYDEGEERNRGNFPPRFSGRQFPNYSSELNVNALELEDSALYLCASSLRADLLEAFFGQGTRLTVV.

V and J are TRBV30 and TRBJ1-5; D possibly corresponds to TRBD1 (5 bases). In germline, CDR1 is GTSNPN, CDR2 SVGIG (reference sequence). V was shortened by 0 bases and J by 7 bases, with 22 bases between the two germline ends. The CDR3 consists of 17 residues. The CDR3 region is CAWSVRVGPGDGQPQHF. In DNA, the CDR3 is TGTGCCTGGAGTGTACGTGTCGGTCCGGGGGACGGACAGCCCCAGCATTTT.

Only a few counts were recorded for this clone. The chain has TRBV7-2 and TRBJ1-5, with a possible D match to TRBD1 (5 bases). Looked up from germline, CDR1 is SGHTA and CDR2 is FQGNSA. V gave up 5 bases and J gave up 0 bases, with 11 bases separating them. This CDR3 has 15 residues. CDR3 in amino acids: CASSDTGYSNQPQHF. CDR3 sequence (DNA): TGTGCCAGCAGCGACACAGGATATAGCAATCAGCCCCAGCATTTT. Together with reference TRBV7-2 and TRBJ1-5, the CDR3 gives the full variable domain: GAGVSQSPSNKVTEKGKDVELRCDPISGHTALYWYRQSLGQGLEFLIYFQGNSAPDKSGLPSDRFSAERTGGSVSTLTIQRTQQEDSAVYLCASSDTGYSNQPQHFGDGTRLSIL.

Only one count was recorded for this clone. The gene calls are TRBV9 and TRBJ2-3, with D possibly matching TRBD2 (6 bases). Trimming took 0 bases from V and 0 from J, leaving 14 bases between them. This CDR3 is 17 amino acids long. The germline gives CDR1 SGDLS, CDR2 YYNGEE. CDR3 loop: CASSVEEGRGSTDTQYF. The CDR3 DNA reads as TGTGCCAGCAGCGTAGAGGAGGGACGGGGTAGCACAGATACGCAGTATTTT.

V usage is TRBV29-1 and J usage is TRBJ2-7; D is perhaps TRBD1 (5 bases). Trimming left V 2 bases short and J 7 bases short, with 15 bases between. Germline values: CDR1 SQVTM, CDR2 ANQGSEA. The CDR3 consists of 13 residues. Here the CDR3 DNA reads TGCAGCGTTGAAACAGGAAGTGTAGGAGAGCAGTACTTC. Protein product: CSVETGSVGEQYF.

A single count supports this clone. This rearrangement joins TRBV19 to TRBJ2-3; a weak D match, TRBD1 (6 bases). CDR3 length equals 15 residues. V shed 1 base and J shed 0 bases, with 8 bases lying between them. Germline CDR1 is LNHDA and CDR2 is SQIVND (reference sequence). The CDR3 spells CASSIGQGSTDTQYF. CDR3 coding DNA: TGTGCCAGTAGTATAGGCCAGGGGAGCACAGATACGCAGTATTTT.

The chain uses TRBV7-3 and TRBJ2-2, with TRBD2 identical over 13 bases. Per germline, CDR1 SGHTA and CDR2 FQGTGA. V lost 1 base and J lost 2; bases outside the gene matches: 10. There are 20 residues in the CDR3. The CDR3 is CASSLKGARTSGSNTGELFF. CDR3 in DNA: TGTGCCAGCAGCTTAAAAGGCGCGCGGACTAGCGGGAGTAACACCGGGGAGCTGTTTTTT.

This rearrangement joins TRBV29-1 to TRBJ1-4; possibly TRBD1 for D (5 bases). V lost 6 bases and J lost 6, with 14 bases in between. This CDR3 has 13 residues. Germline V gene data show CDR1 as SQVTM and CDR2 as ANQGSEA. The DNA for the CDR3 is TGCAGCGTCGCGTCCTTAGGGGATGAAAAACTGTTTTTT. Translated, it gives CSVASLGDEKLFF.

This chain uses TRBV5-1 with TRBJ1-1; D unclear. Germline lookup yields CDR1 SGHRS and CDR2 YFSETQ. The CDR3 is 13 amino acids. Trimming pared 5 bases from V and 4 bases from J, leaving 12 bases between. For the CDR3, the DNA is TGCGCCAGCAGTGGAGGGCTAGCCACTGAAGCTTTCTTT. This translates into CASSGGLATEAFF.

This clone was counted a few times. The V gene is TRBV18, the J gene TRBJ1-2; TRBD1 matches 9 bases. Looked up from germline, CDR1 is KGHSH and CDR2 is LQKENI. The CDR3 length is 15 residues. Trimming at V came to 1 base and at J to 6 bases, leaving 6 bases not matched to a gene. The CDR3 sequence is CASSPQRTGEHGYTF. The CDR3 DNA sequence: TGTGCCAGCTCACCACAACGGACAGGGGAACATGGCTACACCTTC.

CDR3 region: CASRGDNQPQHF. Written as DNA, the CDR3 is TGTGCCAGCAGGGGAGACAATCAGCCCCAGCATTTT. V usage is TRBV27 and J usage is TRBJ1-5; D gene uncertain. The germline V gene encodes CDR1 MNHEY and CDR2 SMNVEV (reference sequence). Trimming took off 6 bases at V and 3 bases at J, with 6 bases between the two ends. CDR3 length: 12 residues.

This clone was seen a single time. The V gene is TRBV29-1, the J gene TRBJ2-1; TRBD2 is a possible D gene (6 bases). The CDR3 has 13 residues. V was pared by 4 bases and J by 8 bases, with 15 bases between. Germline loops: CDR1 SQVTM, CDR2 ANQGSEA. The CDR3 nucleotides are TGCAGCGTTGTGAGGAGACTAGATCATGAGCAGTTCTTC. Its translation is CSVVRRLDHEQFF.